This note documents a single T cell receptor (beta chain) sequence. The record originates from a study of blood T cell repertoires in COVID-19. Background on the study: The United States, Italy and Spain were the sources of the acute and convalescent COVID-19 samples. PBMCs, B-cell-depleted T cells, or T cells were the source of the cDNA or gDNA that made up the material.

V gave up 6 bases and J gave up 5 bases; unmatched junction bases: 6. Germline V gives CDR1 SGHTA, CDR2 FQGNSA. The CDR3 consists of 14 residues. In the original processing: Researchers report that nucleated cell counts were estimated from reference gene primer amplification. The assay was immunoSEQ multiplex PCR, and TCRdb's table has in-frame clones only and misses some. V, J and clone size were drawn from that table, and D and trimming were deduced from the DNA. This sample has roughly 330,000 clones, with around four fifths found just once. Sequenced material: peripheral blood. This receptor was taken from a woman between 50 and 59 years old with acute or convalescent COVID-19. J is TRBJ1-5 and V is TRBV7-2; 8 bases match TRBD1. CDR3 nucleotide sequence: TGTGCCAGCAGACGGACAGGGTTCGATCAGCCCCAGCATTTT. As protein: CASRRTGFDQPQHF.